One TCR beta chain is described in this entry. What it binds is not known. Naivety among CD8 cells was defined by CD45RO negativity and positive CCR7 selection, thereby excluding terminally differentiated effector memory CD45RA+ cells. These data belong to a study of shared clonotypes between healthy human individuals. Study results and caveats: Larger richness was generally estimated for naive than memory subsets. Relative to their counterparts shared across all four donors, non-shared clonotypes exhibited diminished generation probabilities.

Germline loops: CDR1 MNHEY, CDR2 SMNVEV (reference sequence). Germline trimming cut 2 bases from V and 4 bases from J; bases unmatched to any gene: 5. This CDR3 is built from 14 residues. Sequencing used immunoSEQ multiplex PCR; TCRdb keeps in-frame clones, though not all of them. The sample gives roughly 600,000 clones, 95% to 98% of which show up once; less than 0.35% is in the top ten. The sequenced material came from naive CD8+ T cells sorted from blood. The V and J genes are TRBV27 and TRBJ2-7; 7 bases fit TRBD2. This clonotype was obtained from a man aged 25-45 years in good health. The CDR3 sequence is CASSLVGGLYEQYF. The DNA for the CDR3 is TGTGCCAGCAGTTTAGTGGGAGGGCTTTACGAGCAGTACTTC.